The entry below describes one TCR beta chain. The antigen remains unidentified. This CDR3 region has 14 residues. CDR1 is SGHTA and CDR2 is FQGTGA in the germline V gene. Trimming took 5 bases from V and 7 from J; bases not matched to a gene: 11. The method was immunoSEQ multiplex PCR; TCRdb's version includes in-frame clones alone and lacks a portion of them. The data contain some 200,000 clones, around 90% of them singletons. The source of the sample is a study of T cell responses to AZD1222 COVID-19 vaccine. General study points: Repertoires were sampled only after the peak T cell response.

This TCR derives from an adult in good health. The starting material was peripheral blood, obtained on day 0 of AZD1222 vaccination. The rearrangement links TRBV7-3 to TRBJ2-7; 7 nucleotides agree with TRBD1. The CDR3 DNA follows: TGTGCCAGCAGCGCGACAGGGATGGACTGGGAGCAGTACTTC. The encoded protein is CASSATGMDWEQYF.